The rows below give T cell receptor beta chains drawn from one sample of a study of blood T cell repertoires in COVID-19. Profiled with immunoSEQ multiplex PCR; TCRdb holds only in-frame clones, not every one. The sample consists of about 170,000 clones, over 75% of them appearing once. The sample was PBMCs or T cells enriched from blood (not recorded which). The receptor set was obtained from a woman aged 45 to 65 who had recovered from COVID-19. Each CDR3 is given with its conserved first and last residue. The D gene is left open where the match is weak. Rows may omit the clone size; those that give it use once, few, many or a size class.

d_call: .
clone_size: .
v_call: TRBV11-3
j_call: TRBJ1-4
cdr3_nt: TGTGCCAGCCTCCAGAGGCCAATTTCGGAAAAACTGTTTTTT
cdr3_aa: CASLQRPISEKLFF

d_call: .
clone_size: .
v_call: TRBV7-2
j_call: TRBJ1-4
cdr3_nt: TGTGCCAGCAGCTTAGGGTCTGCGGGTGAAAAACTGTTTTTT
cdr3_aa: CASSLGSAGEKLFF

d_call: .
clone_size: .
v_call: TRBV6-6
j_call: TRBJ1-3
cdr3_nt: TGTGCCACTTCTCGCACGGAGGTGGGAAACACCATATATTTT
cdr3_aa: CATSRTEVGNTIYF

d_call: TRBD2
clone_size: .
v_call: TRBV15
j_call: TRBJ2-3
cdr3_nt: TGTGCCACCAGCAGAGATCGGGCTAGCGGGAGAGATACGCAGTATTTT
cdr3_aa: CATSRDRASGRDTQYF

d_call: .
clone_size: .
v_call: TRBV6-5
j_call: TRBJ2-7
cdr3_nt: TGTGCCAGCAGACCACGGGAGAGCTCCTACGAGCAGTACTTC
cdr3_aa: CASRPRESSYEQYF

d_call: .
clone_size: .
v_call: TRBV7-2
j_call: TRBJ1-1
cdr3_nt: TGTGCCAGCAGCTTACAGGGCAGTTTGAACACTGAAGCTTTCTTT
cdr3_aa: CASSLQGSLNTEAFF

d_call: .
clone_size: .
v_call: TRBV7-7
j_call: TRBJ2-7
cdr3_nt: TGTGCTAGCAGCTTAGGAGTAGGGGGCGAGCAGTACTTC
cdr3_aa: CASSLGVGGEQYF

d_call: TRBD1
clone_size: .
v_call: TRBV18
j_call: TRBJ1-5
cdr3_nt: TGTGCCAGCTCACTAGGACTTGGGACAGGGGGCAACCACAATCAGCCCCAGCATTTT
cdr3_aa: CASSLGLGTGGNHNQPQHF

d_call: .
clone_size: .
v_call: TRBV27
j_call: TRBJ1-5
cdr3_nt: TGTGCCAGCAGTTCCCTGGAATGGGGGCGACAGCCCCAGCATTTT
cdr3_aa: CASSSLEWGRQPQHF

d_call: .
clone_size: .
v_call: TRBV6-5
j_call: TRBJ2-7
cdr3_nt: TGTGCCAGCAGTCCCCCAGGGATCAGCCACGAGCAGTACTTC
cdr3_aa: CASSPPGISHEQYF

d_call: .
clone_size: .
v_call: TRBV19
j_call: TRBJ2-7
cdr3_nt: TGTGCCAGTAGTCTCAGGACAAACGGCTACGAGCAGTACTTC
cdr3_aa: CASSLRTNGYEQYF

d_call: .
clone_size: .
v_call: TRBV2
j_call: TRBJ1-2
cdr3_nt: TGTGCCAGCATAAGGGCTGGGGGGGGCTATGGCTACACCTTC
cdr3_aa: CASIRAGGGYGYTF

d_call: .
clone_size: .
v_call: TRBV4-1
j_call: TRBJ1-1
cdr3_nt: TGCGCCAGCAGCCACGGACTTTTGAGTGAAGCTTTCTTT
cdr3_aa: CASSHGLLSEAFF

d_call: .
clone_size: .
v_call: TRBV11-3
j_call: TRBJ1-1
cdr3_nt: TGTGCCAGCAGCTTATGGCAGAACACTGAAGCTTTCTTT
cdr3_aa: CASSLWQNTEAFF

d_call: .
clone_size: .
v_call: TRBV27
j_call: TRBJ2-7
cdr3_nt: TGTGCCAGCAGGGAGGCGCCGAATTCATACGAGCAGTACTTC
cdr3_aa: CASREAPNSYEQYF

d_call: TRBD1
clone_size: .
v_call: TRBV28
j_call: TRBJ1-5
cdr3_nt: TGTGCCAGCAGTTTGACAGGGGGCAATCAGCCCCAGCATTTT
cdr3_aa: CASSLTGGNQPQHF

d_call: .
clone_size: .
v_call: TRBV4-3
j_call: TRBJ1-2
cdr3_nt: TGCGCCAGCAGCCAAGAGCGGGTCGAGTCGGGCACCCGGGGCTATGGCTACACCTTC
cdr3_aa: CASSQERVESGTRGYGYTF

d_call: .
clone_size: .
v_call: TRBV30
j_call: TRBJ2-6
cdr3_nt: TGTGCCTGGAGTGTACAATCGGGGTATGGGGCCAACGTCCTGACTTTC
cdr3_aa: CAWSVQSGYGANVLTF

d_call: TRBD1
clone_size: .
v_call: TRBV28
j_call: TRBJ1-6
cdr3_nt: TGTGCCAGCAGTTGGACAGGATTGGGTTCACCCCTCCACTTT
cdr3_aa: CASSWTGLGSPLHF

d_call: .
clone_size: once
v_call: TRBV27
j_call: TRBJ2-3
cdr3_nt: TGTGCCAGCAGTCAACAGGGACCTACGCAGTATTTT
cdr3_aa: CASSQQGPTQYF

d_call: TRBD2
clone_size: once
v_call: TRBV7-8
j_call: TRBJ2-7
cdr3_nt: TGTGCCAGCAGCTCGGGACTAGCGGTCGAGCAGTACTTC
cdr3_aa: CASSSGLAVEQYF

d_call: .
clone_size: .
v_call: TRBV7-2
j_call: TRBJ2-7
cdr3_nt: TGTGCCAGCAGCCCCCGGGGTCCGGCTTTGGGGGGCGAGCAGTACTTC
cdr3_aa: CASSPRGPALGGEQYF

d_call: .
clone_size: once
v_call: TRBV10-1
j_call: TRBJ2-7
cdr3_nt: TGCGCCAGCAGTGAGTCGATGGCGCGGGAAGGCTACGAGCAGTACTTC
cdr3_aa: CASSESMAREGYEQYF

d_call: TRBD2
clone_size: .
v_call: TRBV7-2
j_call: TRBJ2-5
cdr3_nt: TGTGCCAGCAGCCCCCGACGGCGGGAGTTTAAAGAGACCCAGTACTTC
cdr3_aa: CASSPRRREFKETQYF

d_call: TRBD1
clone_size: once
v_call: TRBV12-3/TRBV12-4
j_call: TRBJ1-2
cdr3_nt: TGTGCCAGCAGTTCCCGGACAGGGAGACGCTACACCTTC
cdr3_aa: CASSSRTGRRYTF

d_call: .
clone_size: .
v_call: TRBV21-1
j_call: TRBJ1-4
cdr3_nt: TGTGCCAGCAGCCCTGCACAGGGTACTAATGAAAAACTGTTTTTT
cdr3_aa: CASSPAQGTNEKLFF

d_call: TRBD2
clone_size: .
v_call: TRBV2
j_call: TRBJ2-2
cdr3_nt: TGTGCCAGCAGTTACAGGGGAACAGGACTAGCGGCCGGGGAGCTGTTTTTT
cdr3_aa: CASSYRGTGLAAGELFF

d_call: .
clone_size: .
v_call: TRBV5-1
j_call: TRBJ1-4
cdr3_nt: TGCGCCAGCAGCTTGGGGACAGCTAATGAAAAACTGTTTTTT
cdr3_aa: CASSLGTANEKLFF

d_call: TRBD1
clone_size: .
v_call: TRBV11-2
j_call: TRBJ2-7
cdr3_nt: TGTGCCAGCAGCTTAGTAGGGGGCAGGTTCGACGAGCAGTACTTC
cdr3_aa: CASSLVGGRFDEQYF

d_call: .
clone_size: .
v_call: TRBV5-6
j_call: TRBJ1-5
cdr3_nt: TGTGCCAGCAGCTTGGGTGGGGGCGGTCAGCCCCAGCATTTT
cdr3_aa: CASSLGGGGQPQHF

d_call: .
clone_size: .
v_call: TRBV7-9
j_call: TRBJ2-7
cdr3_nt: TGTGCCAGCAGCTTAGGTGTCGGTGAGCAGTACTTC
cdr3_aa: CASSLGVGEQYF

d_call: .
clone_size: .
v_call: TRBV18
j_call: TRBJ1-2
cdr3_nt: TGTGCCAGCTCACCTCTATTGGAGGGGAGCTACACCTTC
cdr3_aa: CASSPLLEGSYTF

d_call: TRBD2
clone_size: .
v_call: TRBV20-1
j_call: TRBJ2-3
cdr3_nt: TGCAGTGCTAGTGGAGGACTAGCAGTCCGGCTCACAGATACGCAGTATTTT
cdr3_aa: CSASGGLAVRLTDTQYF

d_call: .
clone_size: .
v_call: TRBV2
j_call: TRBJ1-3
cdr3_nt: TGTGCCAGCAGTGTTAACTCTGGAAACACCATATATTTT
cdr3_aa: CASSVNSGNTIYF

d_call: TRBD2
clone_size: .
v_call: TRBV7-8
j_call: TRBJ2-2
cdr3_nt: TGTGCCAGCAGCCCGCGGACTAGCGGGAACACCGGGGAGCTGTTTTTT
cdr3_aa: CASSPRTSGNTGELFF

d_call: .
clone_size: once
v_call: TRBV15
j_call: TRBJ2-2
cdr3_nt: TGTGCCACCAGCAGGTCGGTGGTTACCGGGGAGCTGTTTTTT
cdr3_aa: CATSRSVVTGELFF

d_call: TRBD2
clone_size: few
v_call: TRBV11-2
j_call: TRBJ2-1
cdr3_nt: TGTGCCAGCAGCCCCCGGGCTAGCGGGAGGATCAATGAGCAGTTCTTC
cdr3_aa: CASSPRASGRINEQFF

d_call: .
clone_size: once
v_call: TRBV19
j_call: TRBJ2-5
cdr3_nt: TGTGCCAGTAGCTCCGGACACTCGCAAGAGACCCAGTACTTC
cdr3_aa: CASSSGHSQETQYF

d_call: TRBD2
clone_size: large
v_call: TRBV6-1
j_call: TRBJ2-7
cdr3_nt: TGTGCCAGCAGTGAACTAGCGGGAGAGAGGTACGAGCAGTACTTC
cdr3_aa: CASSELAGERYEQYF

d_call: TRBD2
clone_size: .
v_call: TRBV18
j_call: TRBJ2-4
cdr3_nt: TGTGCCAGCTCACCAAAAGGGGAGGGGGCCAAAAACATTCAGTACTTC
cdr3_aa: CASSPKGEGAKNIQYF